These 27 T cell receptor beta chains came from one sample sequenced in a study of PD-L1 blockade in urothelial cancer (dated by TCRdb to 2016 to 2017). The library was prepared using the immunoSEQ multiplex PCR assay. Held by TCRdb, this immuneACCESS table contains in-frame sequences only and omits some clones. Under half of the omission traces to an unresolved V gene where checked; the cause of the rest is unknown. Across this sample there are about 50,000 clones, with around 85% seen only once. About 10% of the sample is taken by the ten largest. This sample's time point label indicates: peripheral blood 6 weeks after treatment start. The sequences come from PBMCs, collected around atezolizumab (anti-PD-L1) treatment. The receptors stem from a man in his sixties with urothelial cancer.

The chain employs TRBV11-2 and TRBJ1-1; 7 nucleotides match TRBD1. J was trimmed by 0 bases and V by 4 bases; bases with no gene match: 8. Germline CDR1 SGHAT, CDR2 FQNNGV. This CDR3 region has 16 residues. In nucleotides, the CDR3 is TGTGCCAGCAGCTCAACGCCGGGACAGTTGAACACTGAAGCTTTCTTT. Translated: CASSSTPGQLNTEAFF.

This chain connects TRBV6-1 to TRBJ1-1; a possible D gene is TRBD1 (5 bases). The CDR3 is 14 residues long. Germline loops: CDR1 MNHNS, CDR2 SASEGT. V was pared by 8 bases and J by 0 bases, with 13 bases between. CDR3 nucleotides: TGTGCCAGCCTCCGGGACTGGATGAACACTGAAGCTTTCTTT. Its protein product is CASLRDWMNTEAFF.

The chain recombines TRBV30 with TRBJ1-4, with 7 bases identical to TRBD1. This CDR3 region has 14 residues. In germline, CDR1 is GTSNPN, CDR2 SVGIG (reference sequence). With 0 bases clipped from V and 8 bases from J, the junction kept 6 bases outside the gene matches. The CDR3 nucleotides read TGTGCCTGGAGTGTGTCCGACAGGGTGGAAAAACTGTTTTTT. This codes for CAWSVSDRVEKLFF.

V gene TRBV2 combines with J gene TRBJ2-1, with 7 positions matching TRBD1. CDR1 and CDR2 from the germline V gene are SNHLY and FYNNEI. The V gene end was trimmed by 3 bases and the J gene end by 4 bases; junction bases not matched to a gene: 6. The CDR3 consists of 15 residues. As DNA, the CDR3 is TGTGCCAGCAGTGACAGGGGGAAAAAATACAATGAGCAGTTCTTC. Translating it yields CASSDRGKKYNEQFF.

The rearrangement joins TRBV4-2 to TRBJ2-1; 11 nucleotides match TRBD2. In germline, CDR1 is LGHNA, CDR2 YNFKEQ. This CDR3 comprises 16 residues. The J segment lost 6 bases and the V segment lost 1 base, leaving 5 bases of the junction unmatched. CDR3 in amino acids: CASSQVAGGRFNEQFF. The CDR3 nucleotides read TGTGCCAGCAGCCAAGTAGCGGGGGGGCGTTTCAATGAGCAGTTCTTC.

This clone was recorded a few times. The CDR3 sequence is CASSGFTSTGYTEAFF. CDR3 nucleotides: TGCGCCAGCAGCGGCTTCACTTCCACGGGGTACACTGAAGCTTTCTTT. This chain uses TRBV4-1 with TRBJ1-1; D remains unclear. The V end was cut by 5 bases, the J end by 3 bases, with 19 bases between. Per germline, CDR1 MGHRA and CDR2 YSYEKL. The CDR3 runs 16 residues.

The genes are TRBV29-1 and TRBJ1-2; 8 bases map to TRBD1. V lost 1 base to trimming and J lost 4 bases; unmatched junction nucleotides: 2. The CDR3 contains 13 residues. CDR1 SQVTM and CDR2 ANQGSEA come from the germline V gene. This CDR3 is CSVEGQGSYGYTF. The CDR3 nucleotides read TGCAGCGTTGAAGGACAGGGGAGCTATGGCTACACCTTC. The variable domain in full, completed from reference TRBV29-1 and TRBJ1-2, reads SAVISQKPSRDICQRGTSLTIQCQVDSQVTMMFWYRQQPGQSLTLIATANQGSEATYESGFVIDKFPISRPNLTFSTLTVSNMSPEDSSIYLCSVEGQGSYGYTFGSGTRLTVV.

The table lists this clone with a few counts. The chain joins TRBV5-6 to TRBJ2-5; 14 nucleotides agree with TRBD2. This CDR3 is 17 amino acids long. CDR1 and CDR2 (germline): SGHDT, YYEEEE. J was trimmed by 4 bases and V by 3 bases; bases with no gene match: 8. The CDR3 DNA is TGTGCCAGCAGCTACCTGACTAGCGGGGGGGCGGGAGAGACCCAGTACTTC. Translation: CASSYLTSGGAGETQYF.

This rearrangement joins TRBV5-4 to TRBJ2-7; the D is unclear. Deletions cut 2 bases from V and 1 base from J, with 4 bases between. The CDR3 has 12 residues. Germline assignment: CDR1 SGHNT and CDR2 YYREEE (reference sequence). The CDR3 protein is CASSFLSYEQYF. CDR3 nucleotide sequence: TGTGCCAGCAGCTTTTTATCCTACGAGCAGTACTTC.

The chain couples TRBV11-3 to TRBJ2-7; perhaps TRBD1 as D (6 bases). CDR3 size: 16 residues. Trimming left V 0 bases short and J 1 base short, with 13 bases between. Germline V lookup: CDR1 SGHNT, CDR2 YENEEA. This chain's CDR3 is CASSLDGGLTSYEQYF. The CDR3 DNA sequence: TGTGCCAGCAGCTTAGATGGGGGCCTAACATCCTACGAGCAGTACTTC.

The CDR3 here is CASGERGLNTGELFF. The DNA of the CDR3 is TGCGCCAGCGGGGAGCGGGGCCTCAACACCGGGGAGCTGTTTTTT. J is TRBJ2-2 and V is TRBV5-1; 7 bases agree with TRBD2. The V segment lost 7 bases and the J segment 2 bases; nucleotides outside the gene matches: 8. From germline, CDR1 is SGHRS and CDR2 YFSETQ. The CDR3 loop spans 15 amino acids.

The rearrangement joins TRBV11-3 to TRBJ2-5; D ambiguous. V was clipped by 5 bases and J by 1 base, with 8 bases between them. Germline CDR1 reads SGHNT; CDR2 reads YENEEA. The CDR3 has 13 amino acids. CDR3: CASSANSQETQYF. In DNA form, the CDR3 reads TGTGCCAGCAGCGCGAACAGCCAAGAGACCCAGTACTTC.

The chain is built from TRBV7-8 and TRBJ1-2; TRBD1 is a possible D gene (6 bases). V was cut by 5 bases and J by 5 bases, with 15 bases left in between. Germline CDR1 is SGHVS and CDR2 is FQNEAQ. The CDR3 is made up of 14 amino acids. This chain's CDR3 is CASSIAGEGYGYTF. The DNA of the CDR3 is TGTGCCAGCAGCATCGCAGGGGAGGGGTATGGCTACACCTTC.

V is TRBV16 and J is TRBJ2-5, with TRBD1 matching 12 bases. V lost 2 bases, J lost 4 bases, and 2 bases stayed unmatched. The germline CDR1 and CDR2 sequences are KGHSY and FQNENV. The CDR3 runs to 15 residues. DNA for the CDR3: TGTGCCAGCAGCCAAGGGACAGGGGGCGGAGAGACCCAGTACTTC. It yields the protein CASSQGTGGGETQYF.

This chain connects TRBV19 to TRBJ1-2; the D gene is possibly TRBD1 (5 bases). There are 14 residues in the CDR3. V gave up 5 bases and J gave up 5 bases, with 15 bases separating them. CDR1 and CDR2 (germline): LNHDA, SQIVND (reference sequence). CDR3 DNA sequence: TGTGCCAGTAGTCCCGACAGCGTTATGTATGGCTACACCTTC. Amino acid sequence: CASSPDSVMYGYTF. Together with reference TRBV19 and TRBJ1-2, the CDR3 gives the full variable domain: DGGITQSPKYLFRKEGQNVTLSCEQNLNHDAMYWYRQDPGQGLRLIYYSQIVNDFQKGDIAEGYSVSREKKESFPLTVTSAQKNPTAFYLCASSPDSVMYGYTFGSGTRLTVV.

The chain links TRBV5-1 to TRBJ1-4; a weak D match, TRBD1 (6 bases). The CDR3 is made up of 16 amino acids. V dropped 0 bases and J dropped 6 bases, with 15 bases sitting between them. Germline V gives CDR1 SGHRS, CDR2 YFSETQ. The CDR3 DNA sequence: TGCGCCAGCAGCTTGGTCCCGGCGGACAGTTATGAAAAACTGTTTTTT. Translating gives CASSLVPADSYEKLFF.

The chain combines TRBV9 with TRBJ2-5; a weak D match, TRBD2 (7 bases). The CDR3 is 14 amino acids. Germline CDR1 is SGDLS and CDR2 is YYNGEE. V was clipped by 4 bases and J by 4 bases, with 14 bases between them. This chain's CDR3 is CASSRRGGAETQYF. DNA of the CDR3: TGTGCCAGCAGCAGGAGGGGGGGGGCAGAGACCCAGTACTTC.

V gene TRBV6-1 combines with J gene TRBJ2-7, with 7 bases aligning to TRBD1. Trimming at V came to 6 bases and at J to 0 bases, leaving 8 bases not matched to a gene. CDR1 is MNHNS and CDR2 is SASEGT in the germline V gene. The CDR3 length is 15 residues. DNA for the CDR3: TGTGCCAGCAGGGTAGGGACAGTAAGCTCCTACGAGCAGTACTTC. It yields the protein CASRVGTVSSYEQYF.

The chain carries TRBV6-6 and TRBJ2-7; D remains ambiguous. This CDR3 is 15 amino acids long. Trimming removed 0 bases at V and 2 bases at J, with 11 bases between. CDR1 MNHNY and CDR2 SVGAGI come from the germline V gene (reference sequence). DNA of the CDR3: TGTGCCAGCAGTTACTCTTTTCCTAGTCCCTACGAGCAGTACTTC. Residues: CASSYSFPSPYEQYF.

The chain carries TRBV2 and TRBJ1-5; D call uncertain. The CDR3 covers 13 residues. The V end lost 3 bases, the J end lost 6 bases, and 9 bases lay between the germline ends. CDR1 and CDR2 (germline): SNHLY, FYNNEI. The CDR3 here is CASSDREGQPQHF. Written as DNA, the CDR3 is TGTGCCAGCAGTGATAGGGAGGGTCAGCCCCAGCATTTT.

V gene TRBV5-4 combines with J gene TRBJ2-7; possible D gene TRBD2, 5 bases. CDR3 length: 13 residues. From germline, CDR1 is SGHNT and CDR2 YYREEE (reference sequence). The V and J ends lost 4 bases and 5 bases respectively, with 13 bases between them. The CDR3 bases are TGTGCCAGCAGCGGGCCGAGGCGGGACGAGCAGTACTTC. Its translation is CASSGPRRDEQYF.

This clone appeared a few times. The rearrangement joins TRBV20-1 to TRBJ1-1; no reliable D call. The CDR3 contains 10 residues. CDR1 and CDR2 (germline): DFQATT, SNEGSKA (reference sequence). The V gene lost 8 bases and the J gene lost 1 base, with 5 bases spanning the gap. The CDR3 DNA sequence: TGCAGTCCCGGGAACACTGAAGCTTTCTTT. It yields the protein CSPGNTEAFF.

J is TRBJ2-7 and V is TRBV5-4; D unresolved. V lost 0 bases, J lost 3 bases, and 10 bases lay in between. The CDR3 extends over 14 amino acids. The germline V gene has CDR1 SGHNT and CDR2 YYREEE (reference sequence). CDR3 DNA: TGTGCCAGCAGCTTGGCCGGTACCAACTACGAGCAGTACTTC. Amino acids: CASSLAGTNYEQYF.

The chain employs TRBV11-3 and TRBJ1-4; TRBD1 is a possible D gene (6 bases). Trimming took 4 bases from V and 8 from J, leaving 11 bases between them. CDR3 length: 13 residues. The germline V gene encodes CDR1 SGHNT and CDR2 YENEEA. CDR3 amino acids: CASSSTRGEKLFF. CDR3 DNA: TGTGCCAGCAGCTCGACGAGGGGGGAAAAACTGTTTTTT.

This rearrangement joins TRBV28 to TRBJ1-1; tentatively, D is TRBD1 (5 bases). The CDR3 loop spans 14 amino acids. Germline V gives CDR1 MDHEN, CDR2 SYDVKM. Deletions cut 7 bases from V and 1 base from J, with 13 bases between. The CDR3 loop is CASMRGGANTEAFF. The CDR3 bases are TGTGCCAGCATGCGGGGGGGTGCGAACACTGAAGCTTTCTTT.

The chain combines TRBV18 with TRBJ1-1; 10 nucleotides agree with TRBD1. Germline lookup yields CDR1 KGHSH and CDR2 LQKENI. Trimming removed 6 bases from V and 1 base from J; junction bases left unmatched: 2. CDR3 length: 14 amino acids. CDR3 bases: TGTGCCAGCTCCGGGACAGGGGCGAACACTGAAGCTTTCTTT. Amino acids: CASSGTGANTEAFF.

The V gene is TRBV19, the J gene TRBJ1-4; D ambiguous. This CDR3 comprises 14 residues. V was pared by 6 bases and J by 3 bases, with 11 bases between. CDR1 is LNHDA and CDR2 is SQIVND in the germline V gene (reference sequence). Written as DNA, the CDR3 is TGTGCCAGTAGCTTCGTCCAGGCTAATGAAAAACTGTTTTTT. This gives the protein CASSFVQANEKLFF. The entire variable domain, with the rest obtained from reference TRBV19 and TRBJ1-4, is as follows: DGGITQSPKYLFRKEGQNVTLSCEQNLNHDAMYWYRQDPGQGLRLIYYSQIVNDFQKGDIAEGYSVSREKKESFPLTVTSAQKNPTAFYLCASSFVQANEKLFFGSGTQLSVL.